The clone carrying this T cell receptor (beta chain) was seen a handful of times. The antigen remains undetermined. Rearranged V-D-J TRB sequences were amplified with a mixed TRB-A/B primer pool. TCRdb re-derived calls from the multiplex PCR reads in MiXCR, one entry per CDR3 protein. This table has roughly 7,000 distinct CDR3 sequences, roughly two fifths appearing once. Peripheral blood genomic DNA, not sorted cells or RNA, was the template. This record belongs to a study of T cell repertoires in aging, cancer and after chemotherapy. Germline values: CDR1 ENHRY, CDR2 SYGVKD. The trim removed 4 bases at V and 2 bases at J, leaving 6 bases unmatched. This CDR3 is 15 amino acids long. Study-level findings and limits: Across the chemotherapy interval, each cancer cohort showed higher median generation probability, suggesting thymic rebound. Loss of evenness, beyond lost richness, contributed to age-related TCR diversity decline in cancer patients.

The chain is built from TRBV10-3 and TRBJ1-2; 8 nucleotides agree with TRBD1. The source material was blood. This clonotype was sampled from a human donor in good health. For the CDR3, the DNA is TGTGCCATCAGTGGTGGACAGGGATCAAACTATGGCTACACCTTC. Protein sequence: CAISGGQGSNYGYTF.